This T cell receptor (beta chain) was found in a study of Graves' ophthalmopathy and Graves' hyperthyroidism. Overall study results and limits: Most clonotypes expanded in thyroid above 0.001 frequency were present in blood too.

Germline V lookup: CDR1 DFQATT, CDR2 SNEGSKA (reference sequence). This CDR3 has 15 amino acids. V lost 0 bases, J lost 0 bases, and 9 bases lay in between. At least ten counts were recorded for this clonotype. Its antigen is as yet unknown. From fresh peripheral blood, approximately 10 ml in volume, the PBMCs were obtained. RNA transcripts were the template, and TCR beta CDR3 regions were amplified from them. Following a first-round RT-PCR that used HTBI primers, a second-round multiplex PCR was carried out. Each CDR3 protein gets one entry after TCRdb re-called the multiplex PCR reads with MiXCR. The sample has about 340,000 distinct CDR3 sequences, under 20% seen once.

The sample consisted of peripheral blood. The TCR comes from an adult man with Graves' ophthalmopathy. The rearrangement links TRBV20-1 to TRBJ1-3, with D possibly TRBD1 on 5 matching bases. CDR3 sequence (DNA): TGCAGTGCTAGAGACGCAGGGATCTCTGGAAACACCATATATTTT. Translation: CSARDAGISGNTIYF.